This is a list of T cell receptor beta chains from one sample in a study of molecular identifiers for immune sequencing clone quantification. TCRdb re-called the PCR reads with MiXCR, one entry per CDR3 protein. Of tens of thousands of distinct CDR3 sequences listed, 15% to 20% were seen once; the top ten hold nearly 1.5%. The sequencing sample was made of naive CD8+ T cells from blood, with Jurkat cell RNA spiked in. The receptor set was obtained from a human donor in good health. Some libraries in this study had Jurkat cell RNA spiked in. The CDR3 runs from the conserved cysteine through the conserved F or W.

CDR3 | J | V
CASSLGLQNYGYTF | TRBJ1-2 | TRBV7-2
CASTPSMGLVTYNEQFF | TRBJ2-1 | TRBV19
CASSFGLAGAQGYEQYF | TRBJ2-7 | TRBV7-8
CASSYVGGEAFF | TRBJ1-1 | TRBV6-5
CASSKAGPMNTEAFF | TRBJ1-1 | TRBV2
CASSLIVGNEQFF | TRBJ2-1 | TRBV11-3
CSAWRDTNNEQFF | TRBJ2-1 | TRBV20-1
CASSQVLGQGEAFF | TRBJ1-1 | TRBV4-1
CASSPTLAGVGYNEQFF | TRBJ2-1 | TRBV4-2
CASSLVAYLREGTDTQYF | TRBJ2-3 | TRBV7-6
CASSETRGGETDTQYF | TRBJ2-3 | TRBV19
CASSEPGTSMNEQFF | TRBJ2-1 | TRBV9
CASSQEISGRALGQYF | TRBJ2-7 | TRBV4-1
CASSGISGRASGADTQYF | TRBJ2-3 | TRBV7-2
CASSDPLATGELFF | TRBJ2-2 | TRBV6-1
CATSAPEKGVTEAFF | TRBJ1-1 | TRBV24-1
CSALTDSGNTIYF | TRBJ1-3 | TRBV20-1
CSVEGRTGSYEQYF | TRBJ2-7 | TRBV29-1
CASSQGHSGTEAFF | TRBJ1-1 | TRBV4-3
CASSESLAGTWEQYF | TRBJ2-7 | TRBV2
CASSPTGYEQYF | TRBJ2-7 | TRBV27
CASSQQGSYEQYF | TRBJ2-7 | TRBV4-1
CASSPGGGSEQFF | TRBJ2-1 | TRBV19
CAWLGLAGGRTGELFF | TRBJ2-2 | TRBV30
CASSATGLAVNEQFF | TRBJ2-1 | TRBV6-1
CASSLGGLNQPQHF | TRBJ1-5 | TRBV7-9
CASTPGGLADQETQYF | TRBJ2-5 | TRBV12-3/TRBV12-4
CASSLRGGRQPQHF | TRBJ1-5 | TRBV28
CASSLLANNEHFF | TRBJ2-1 | TRBV7-3
CATSSTWTGSAKNIQYF | TRBJ2-4 | TRBV15
CASSFNGYSNQPQHF | TRBJ1-5 | TRBV27
CASSFVGTSGPTGAQYF | TRBJ2-3 | TRBV7-6
CASSFRGGSTEAFF | TRBJ1-1 | TRBV5-4
CASSLGTGGRGQFF | TRBJ2-1 | TRBV27
CASLPAGFDNEQFF | TRBJ2-1 | TRBV6-5